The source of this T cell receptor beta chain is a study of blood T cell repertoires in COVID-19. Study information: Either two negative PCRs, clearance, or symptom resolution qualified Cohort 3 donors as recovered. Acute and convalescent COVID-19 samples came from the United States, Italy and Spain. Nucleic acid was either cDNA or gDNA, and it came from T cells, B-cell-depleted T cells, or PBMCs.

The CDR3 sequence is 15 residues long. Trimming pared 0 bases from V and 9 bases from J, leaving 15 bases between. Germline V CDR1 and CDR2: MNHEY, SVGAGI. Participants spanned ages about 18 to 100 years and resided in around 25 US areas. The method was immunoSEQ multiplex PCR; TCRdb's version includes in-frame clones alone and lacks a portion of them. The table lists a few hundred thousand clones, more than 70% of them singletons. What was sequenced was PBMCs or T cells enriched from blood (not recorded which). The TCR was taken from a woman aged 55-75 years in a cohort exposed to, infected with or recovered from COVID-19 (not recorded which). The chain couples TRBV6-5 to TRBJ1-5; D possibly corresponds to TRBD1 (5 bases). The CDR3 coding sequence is TGTGCCAGCAGTTACTCGGGGGATGGGGGGGGGCCCCAGCATTTT. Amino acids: CASSYSGDGGGPQHF.